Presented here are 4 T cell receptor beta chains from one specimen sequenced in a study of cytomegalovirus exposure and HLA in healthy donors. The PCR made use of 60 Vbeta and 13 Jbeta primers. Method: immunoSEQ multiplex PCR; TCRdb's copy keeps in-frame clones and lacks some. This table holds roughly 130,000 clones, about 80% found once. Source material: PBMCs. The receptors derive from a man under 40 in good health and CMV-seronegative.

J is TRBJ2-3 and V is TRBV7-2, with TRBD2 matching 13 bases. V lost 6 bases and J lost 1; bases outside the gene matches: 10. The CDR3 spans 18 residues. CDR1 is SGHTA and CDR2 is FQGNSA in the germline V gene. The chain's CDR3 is CASRKGLAGNAGTDTQYF. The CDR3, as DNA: TGTGCCAGCAGGAAGGGACTAGCGGGAAACGCCGGCACAGATACGCAGTATTTT.

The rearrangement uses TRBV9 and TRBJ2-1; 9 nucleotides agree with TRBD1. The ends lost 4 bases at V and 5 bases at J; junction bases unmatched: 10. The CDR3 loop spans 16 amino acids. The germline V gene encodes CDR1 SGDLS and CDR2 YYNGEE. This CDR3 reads CASSLTLDRGNNEQFF. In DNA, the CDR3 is TGTGCCAGCAGCCTTACCCTGGACAGGGGAAACAATGAGCAGTTCTTC.

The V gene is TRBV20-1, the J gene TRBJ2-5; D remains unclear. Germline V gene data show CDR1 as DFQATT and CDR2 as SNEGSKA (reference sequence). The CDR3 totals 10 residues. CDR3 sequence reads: CSLYRETQYF. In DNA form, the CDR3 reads TGCAGCCTTTATCGGGAGACCCAGTACTTC.

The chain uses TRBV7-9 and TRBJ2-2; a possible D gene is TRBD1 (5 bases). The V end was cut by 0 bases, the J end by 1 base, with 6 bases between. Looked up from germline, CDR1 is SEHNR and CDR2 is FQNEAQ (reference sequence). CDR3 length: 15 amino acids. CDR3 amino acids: CASSLARVNTGELFF. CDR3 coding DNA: TGTGCCAGCAGCTTAGCCAGGGTGAACACCGGGGAGCTGTTTTTT.